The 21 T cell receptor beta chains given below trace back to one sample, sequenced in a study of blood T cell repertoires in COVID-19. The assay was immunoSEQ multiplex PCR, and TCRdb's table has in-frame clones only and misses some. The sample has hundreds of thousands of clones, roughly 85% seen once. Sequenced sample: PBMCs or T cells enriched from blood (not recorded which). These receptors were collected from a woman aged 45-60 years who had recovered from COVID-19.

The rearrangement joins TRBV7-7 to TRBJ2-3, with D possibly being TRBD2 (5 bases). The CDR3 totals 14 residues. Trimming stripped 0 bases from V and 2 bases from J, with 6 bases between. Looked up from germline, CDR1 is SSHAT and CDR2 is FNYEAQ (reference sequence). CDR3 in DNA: TGTGCCAGCAGCTTAGCCGGGAACACAGATACGCAGTATTTT. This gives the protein CASSLAGNTDTQYF.

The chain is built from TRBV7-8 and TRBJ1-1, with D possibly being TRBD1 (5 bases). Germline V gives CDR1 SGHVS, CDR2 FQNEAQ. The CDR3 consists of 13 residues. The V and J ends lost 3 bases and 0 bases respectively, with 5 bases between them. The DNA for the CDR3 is TGTGCCAGCAGCTTGACAGTGAACACTGAAGCTTTCTTT. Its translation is CASSLTVNTEAFF.

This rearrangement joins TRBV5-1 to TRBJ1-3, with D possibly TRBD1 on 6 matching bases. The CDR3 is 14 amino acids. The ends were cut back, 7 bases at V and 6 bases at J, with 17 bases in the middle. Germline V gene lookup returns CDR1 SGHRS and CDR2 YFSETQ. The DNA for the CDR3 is TGCGCCAGCGGAATGGACAGCGGAGTAAACACCATATATTTT. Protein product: CASGMDSGVNTIYF.

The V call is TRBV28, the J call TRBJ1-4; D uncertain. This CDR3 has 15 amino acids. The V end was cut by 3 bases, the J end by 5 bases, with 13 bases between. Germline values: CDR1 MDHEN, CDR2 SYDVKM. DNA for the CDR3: TGTGCCAGCAGTTTGATCCTTGGGAGGAATGAAAAACTGTTTTTT. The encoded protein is CASSLILGRNEKLFF.

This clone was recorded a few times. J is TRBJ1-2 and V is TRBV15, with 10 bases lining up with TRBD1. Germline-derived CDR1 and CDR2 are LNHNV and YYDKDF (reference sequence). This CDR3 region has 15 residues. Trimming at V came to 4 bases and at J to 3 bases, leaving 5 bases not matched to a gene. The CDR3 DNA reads TGTGCCACCAGCAACGACAGGGGGCTTCACTATGGCTACACCTTC. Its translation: CATSNDRGLHYGYTF. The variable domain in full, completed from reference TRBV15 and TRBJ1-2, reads DAMVIQNPRYQVTQFGKPVTLSCSQTLNHNVMYWYQQKSSQAPKLLFHYYDKDFNNEADTPDNFQSRRPNTSFCFLDIRSPGLGDTAMYLCATSNDRGLHYGYTFGSGTRLTVV.

DNA of the CDR3: TGTGCCATCACCCAGGGACAGGGACAATTCTACGAGCAGTACTTC. Translation gives CAITQGQGQFYEQYF. V is TRBV10-3 and J is TRBJ2-7, with 9 bases that match TRBD1. In germline, CDR1 is ENHRY, CDR2 SYGVKD. The CDR3 is made up of 15 amino acids. Trimming took 7 bases from V and 3 from J; bases not matched to a gene: 10.

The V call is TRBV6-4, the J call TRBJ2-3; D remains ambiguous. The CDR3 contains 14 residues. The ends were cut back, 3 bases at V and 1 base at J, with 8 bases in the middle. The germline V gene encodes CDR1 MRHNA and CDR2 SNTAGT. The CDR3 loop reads CASSDLAGTDTQYF. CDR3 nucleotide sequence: TGTGCCAGCAGTGATCTCGCGGGCACAGATACGCAGTATTTT.

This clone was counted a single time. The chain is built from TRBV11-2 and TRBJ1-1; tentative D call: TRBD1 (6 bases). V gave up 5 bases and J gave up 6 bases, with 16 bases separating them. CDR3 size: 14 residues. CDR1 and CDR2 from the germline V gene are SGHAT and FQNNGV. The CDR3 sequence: CASSLQTGLAEAFF. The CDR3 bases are TGTGCCAGCAGCCTCCAAACAGGGCTGGCTGAAGCTTTCTTT.

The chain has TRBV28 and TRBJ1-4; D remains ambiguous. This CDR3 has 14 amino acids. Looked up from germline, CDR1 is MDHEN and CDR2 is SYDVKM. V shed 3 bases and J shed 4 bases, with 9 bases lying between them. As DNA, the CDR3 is TGTGCCAGCAGTTTGGAGAGAAGTAATGAAAAACTGTTTTTT. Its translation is CASSLERSNEKLFF.

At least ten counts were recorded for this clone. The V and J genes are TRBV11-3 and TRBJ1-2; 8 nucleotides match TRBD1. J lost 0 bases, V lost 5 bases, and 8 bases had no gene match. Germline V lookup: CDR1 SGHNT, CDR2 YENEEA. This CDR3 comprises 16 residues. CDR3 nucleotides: TGTGCCAGCAGCCTTGCCGTGACAGGGGCTAACTATGGCTACACCTTC. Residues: CASSLAVTGANYGYTF.

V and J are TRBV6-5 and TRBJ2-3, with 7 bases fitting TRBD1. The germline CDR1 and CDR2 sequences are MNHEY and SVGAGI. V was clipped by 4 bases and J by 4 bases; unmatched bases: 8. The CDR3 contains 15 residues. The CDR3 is CASSFILGQSDTQYF. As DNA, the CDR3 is TGTGCCAGCAGTTTTATACTGGGACAGTCAGATACGCAGTATTTT.

The CDR3 DNA reads as TGTGCCAGCAGTTACATAGTCGGGAGAACGTCGTACGAGCAGTACTTC. The encoded protein is CASSYIVGRTSYEQYF. This chain uses TRBV6-2 or TRBV6-3 with TRBJ2-7; a weak D match, TRBD2 (6 bases). This CDR3 region has 16 residues. CDR1 MNHEY and CDR2 SVGEGT come from the germline V gene. V gave up 2 bases and J gave up 4 bases, with 18 bases separating them.

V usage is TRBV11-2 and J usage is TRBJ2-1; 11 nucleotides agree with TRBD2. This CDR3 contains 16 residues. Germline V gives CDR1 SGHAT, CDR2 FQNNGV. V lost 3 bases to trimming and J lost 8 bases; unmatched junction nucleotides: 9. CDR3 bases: TGTGCCAGCAGCTTGGGGGTAGCGGGAGGGTTCTATGAGCAGTTCTTC. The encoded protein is CASSLGVAGGFYEQFF.

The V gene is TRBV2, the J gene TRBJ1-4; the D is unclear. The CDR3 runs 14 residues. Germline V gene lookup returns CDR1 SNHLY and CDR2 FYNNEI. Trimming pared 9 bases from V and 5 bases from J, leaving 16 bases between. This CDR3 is CASRVSSPNEKLFF. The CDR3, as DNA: TGTGCCAGTCGGGTCTCCAGTCCCAATGAAAAACTGTTTTTT.

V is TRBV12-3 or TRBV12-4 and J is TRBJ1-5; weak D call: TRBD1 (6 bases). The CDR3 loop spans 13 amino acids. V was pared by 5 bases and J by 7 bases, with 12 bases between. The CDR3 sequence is CASSQGGVQPQHF. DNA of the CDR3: TGTGCCAGCAGTCAAGGGGGGGTACAGCCCCAGCATTTT.

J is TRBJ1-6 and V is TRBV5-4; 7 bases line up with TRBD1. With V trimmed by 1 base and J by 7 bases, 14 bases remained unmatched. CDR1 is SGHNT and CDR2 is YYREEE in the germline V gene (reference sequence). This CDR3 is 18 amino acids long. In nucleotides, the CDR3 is TGTGCCAGCAGCTTGTTCCCCATGACAGGGAAATCCAATTCACCCCTCCACTTT. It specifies CASSLFPMTGKSNSPLHF.

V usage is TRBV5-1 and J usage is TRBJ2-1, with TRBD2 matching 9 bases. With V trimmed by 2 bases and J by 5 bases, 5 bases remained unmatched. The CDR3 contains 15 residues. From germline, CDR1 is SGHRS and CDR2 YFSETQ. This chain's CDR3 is CASSFISGGNNEQFF. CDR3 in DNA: TGCGCCAGCAGCTTCATTAGCGGGGGTAACAATGAGCAGTTCTTC.

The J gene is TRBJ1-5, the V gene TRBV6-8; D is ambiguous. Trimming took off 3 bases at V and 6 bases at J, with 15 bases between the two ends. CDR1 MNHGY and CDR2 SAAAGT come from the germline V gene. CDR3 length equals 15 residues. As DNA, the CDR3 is TGTGCCAGCAGTTATATTTCCCCGGGGAGTCAGCCCCAGCATTTT. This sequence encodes CASSYISPGSQPQHF.

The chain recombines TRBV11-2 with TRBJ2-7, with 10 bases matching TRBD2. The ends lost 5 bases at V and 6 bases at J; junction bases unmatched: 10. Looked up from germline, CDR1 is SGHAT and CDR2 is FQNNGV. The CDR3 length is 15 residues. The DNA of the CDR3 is TGTGCCAGCAGCGGTCAACTAGCGGGATTTGCCGAGCAGTACTTC. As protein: CASSGQLAGFAEQYF.

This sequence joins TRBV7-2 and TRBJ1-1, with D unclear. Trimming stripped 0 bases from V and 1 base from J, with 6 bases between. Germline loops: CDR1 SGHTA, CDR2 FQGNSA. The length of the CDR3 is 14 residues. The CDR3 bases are TGTGCCAGCAGCTTAGCTCTCGGGAACACTGAAGCTTTCTTT. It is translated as CASSLALGNTEAFF.

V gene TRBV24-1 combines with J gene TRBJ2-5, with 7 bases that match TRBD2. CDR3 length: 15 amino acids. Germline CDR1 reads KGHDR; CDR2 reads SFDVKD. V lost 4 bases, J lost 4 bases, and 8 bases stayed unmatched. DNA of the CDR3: TGTGCCACCAGTGACCGTGATAGCGGGCGAGAGACCCAGTACTTC. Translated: CATSDRDSGRETQYF.